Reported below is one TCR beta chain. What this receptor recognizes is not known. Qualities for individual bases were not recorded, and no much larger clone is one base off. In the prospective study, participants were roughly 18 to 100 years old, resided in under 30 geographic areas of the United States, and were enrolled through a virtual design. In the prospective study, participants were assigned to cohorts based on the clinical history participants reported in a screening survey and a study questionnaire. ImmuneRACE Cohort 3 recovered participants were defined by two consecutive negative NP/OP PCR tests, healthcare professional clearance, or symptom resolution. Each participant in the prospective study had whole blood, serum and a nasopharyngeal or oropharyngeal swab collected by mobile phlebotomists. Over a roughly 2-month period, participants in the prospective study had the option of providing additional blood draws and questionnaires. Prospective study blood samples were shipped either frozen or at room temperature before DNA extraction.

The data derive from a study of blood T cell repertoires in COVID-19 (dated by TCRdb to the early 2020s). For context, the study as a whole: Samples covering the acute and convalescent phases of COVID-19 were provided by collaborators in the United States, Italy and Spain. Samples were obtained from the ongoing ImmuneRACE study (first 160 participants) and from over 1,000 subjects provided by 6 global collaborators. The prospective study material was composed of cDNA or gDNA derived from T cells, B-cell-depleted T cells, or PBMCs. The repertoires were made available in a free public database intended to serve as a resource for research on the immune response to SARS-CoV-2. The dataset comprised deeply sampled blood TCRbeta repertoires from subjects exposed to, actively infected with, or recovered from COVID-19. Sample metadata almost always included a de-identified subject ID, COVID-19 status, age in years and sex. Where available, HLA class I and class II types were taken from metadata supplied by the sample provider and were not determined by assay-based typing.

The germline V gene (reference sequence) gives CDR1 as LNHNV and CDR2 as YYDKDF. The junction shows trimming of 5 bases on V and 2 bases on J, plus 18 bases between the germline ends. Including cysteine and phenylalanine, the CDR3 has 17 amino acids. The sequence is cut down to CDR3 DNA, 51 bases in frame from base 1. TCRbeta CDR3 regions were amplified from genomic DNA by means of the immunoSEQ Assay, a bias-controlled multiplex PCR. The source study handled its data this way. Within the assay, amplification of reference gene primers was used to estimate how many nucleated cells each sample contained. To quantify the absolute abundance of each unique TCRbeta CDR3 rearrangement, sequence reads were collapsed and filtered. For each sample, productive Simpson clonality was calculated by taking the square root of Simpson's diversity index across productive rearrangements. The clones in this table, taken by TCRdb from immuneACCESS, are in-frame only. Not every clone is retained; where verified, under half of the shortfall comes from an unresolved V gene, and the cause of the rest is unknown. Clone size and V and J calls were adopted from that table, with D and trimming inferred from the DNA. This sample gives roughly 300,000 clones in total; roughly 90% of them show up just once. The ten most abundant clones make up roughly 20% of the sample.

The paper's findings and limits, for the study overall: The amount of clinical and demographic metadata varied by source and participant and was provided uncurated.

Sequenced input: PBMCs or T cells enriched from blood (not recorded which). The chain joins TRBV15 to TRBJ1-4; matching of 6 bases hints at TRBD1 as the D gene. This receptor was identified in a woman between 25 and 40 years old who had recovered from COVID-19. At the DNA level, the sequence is TGTGCCACCAGCCGAGGTCGGGACCAGGGGACTAATGAAAAACTGTTTTTT. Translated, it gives CATSRGRDQGTNEKLFF.